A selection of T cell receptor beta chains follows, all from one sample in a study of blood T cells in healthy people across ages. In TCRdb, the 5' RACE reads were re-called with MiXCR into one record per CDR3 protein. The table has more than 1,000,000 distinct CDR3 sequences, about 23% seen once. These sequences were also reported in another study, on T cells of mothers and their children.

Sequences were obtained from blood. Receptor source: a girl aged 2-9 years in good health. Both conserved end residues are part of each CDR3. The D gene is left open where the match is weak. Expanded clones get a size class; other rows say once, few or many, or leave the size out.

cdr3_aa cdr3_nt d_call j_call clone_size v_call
CASSLGGVRAFF TGTGCCAGCAGTTTGGGGGGGGTAAGAGCTTTCTTT - TRBJ1-1 - TRBV12-3/TRBV12-4
CASSPSRGRQETQYF TGTGCCAGCAGCCCCAGCAGGGGTCGGCAAGAGACCCAGTACTTC - TRBJ2-5 few TRBV7-9
CATPGTSGNTIYF TGTGCCACTCCAGGGACTTCTGGAAACACCATATATTTT - TRBJ1-3 few TRBV7-9
CASSVGAPQETQYF TGTGCCAGCAGCGTAGGGGCACCCCAAGAGACCCAGTACTTC - TRBJ2-5 few TRBV9
CASSLGGAQYF TGTGCCAGCAGTTTAGGAGGGGCGCAGTATTTT - TRBJ2-3 many TRBV12-3/TRBV12-4
CASSSARDRAYEQYF TGTGCCAGCAGTTCTGCCCGGGACCGCGCCTACGAGCAGTACTTC - TRBJ2-7 few TRBV7-8
CATRGTARELETQYF TGTGCCACCAGGGGGACCGCCAGGGAGTTAGAGACCCAGTACTTC - TRBJ2-5 - TRBV24-1
CASRNTGSPSYEQYF TGTGCCAGCAGGAACACAGGGTCCCCATCCTACGAGCAGTACTTC - TRBJ2-7 few TRBV7-9
CSVESRESYNEQFF TGCAGCGTTGAATCGCGCGAAAGCTACAATGAGCAGTTCTTC - TRBJ2-1 few TRBV29-1
CASRPTAGETQYF TGCGCCAGCAGGCCGACGGCAGGAGAGACCCAGTACTTC - TRBJ2-5 few TRBV5-1
CASSVTGDSQPQHF TGTGCCAGCAGTGTCACAGGGGATAGTCAGCCCCAGCATTTT TRBD1 TRBJ1-5 few TRBV6-2/TRBV6-3
CASSLAWDGSIRF TGTGCCAGCAGCTTAGCCTGGGACGGTTCAATCCGATTC - TRBJ2-5 once TRBV11-2
CASSRSATGVYGYTF TGTGCCAGCAGCCGTTCGGCCACGGGAGTTTATGGCTACACCTTC - TRBJ1-2 few TRBV9
CASSLGLDYYEQYF TGTGCCAGCAGCTTAGGATTGGACTACTACGAGCAGTACTTC - TRBJ2-7 - TRBV7-2
CASSPHLDEQYF TGTGCCAGCAGCCCCCACCTGGACGAGCAGTACTTC - TRBJ2-7 once TRBV7-8
CASSLEENEKLFF TGCGCCAGCAGCTTGGAGGAGAATGAAAAACTGTTTTTT - TRBJ1-4 few TRBV5-1
CASSGSTGLYEEQYF TGTGCCAGCAGCGGATCAACCGGGCTCTACGAAGAGCAGTACTTC - TRBJ2-5 few TRBV11-2
CTTSRPDRDWAFF TGTACCACCAGCAGACCGGACAGGGATTGGGCTTTCTTT TRBD1 TRBJ1-1 - TRBV15
CASSFGANTEAFF TGTGCCAGCAGTTTTGGTGCGAACACTGAAGCTTTCTTT - TRBJ1-1 many TRBV27
CASSATIGLSYNEQFF TGTGCCAGCAGTGCGACTATTGGCCTCTCCTACAATGAGCAGTTCTTC - TRBJ2-1 - TRBV25-1
CSASWQVSYEQYF TGCAGTGCTAGTTGGCAGGTCTCCTACGAGCAGTACTTC - TRBJ2-7 few TRBV20-1
CSAREEYEQYF TGCAGTGCTAGAGAGGAATACGAGCAGTACTTC - TRBJ2-7 - TRBV20-1
CASSLVKGKGNTGELFF TGTGCCAGCAGCTTAGTTAAGGGGAAGGGAAACACCGGGGAGCTGTTTTTT - TRBJ2-2 few TRBV7-6
CASSSPRGGSSYNEQFF TGTGCCAGCAGCTCCCCTAGGGGCGGGAGCTCCTACAATGAGCAGTTCTTC TRBD2 TRBJ2-1 - TRBV7-9
CASSPQSGGPFMAPLHF TGTGCCAGCAGTCCACAGTCGGGGGGACCTTTCATGGCACCCCTCCACTTT - TRBJ1-6 - TRBV11-2
CASSGYPNEQFF TGTGCCAGCAGCGGGTACCCGAATGAGCAGTTCTTC - TRBJ2-1 - TRBV7-2
CASSWSGGKETQYF TGTGCCAGCAGCTGGAGCGGGGGGAAAGAGACCCAGTACTTC TRBD2 TRBJ2-5 few TRBV7-2
CASLQGLGYTF TGTGCCAGCTTACAGGGTTTGGGCTACACCTTC - TRBJ1-2 - TRBV6-6
CASSQDRGGTGVNEQFF TGTGCCAGCAGCCAAGATCGGGGCGGAACGGGGGTCAATGAGCAGTTCTTC - TRBJ2-1 - TRBV14
CASSSLGGVDTGELFF TGTGCCAGCAGCTCTCTGGGCGGGGTGGACACCGGGGAGCTGTTTTTT - TRBJ2-2 - TRBV7-6
CAISRDRTLSGNTIYF TGTGCCATCAGCAGGGACAGGACCCTCTCTGGAAACACCATATATTTT TRBD1 TRBJ1-3 - TRBV10-3
CASSPSNVEQFF TGTGCCAGCAGCCCATCTAATGTTGAGCAGTTCTTC - TRBJ2-1 - TRBV7-9
CASGTGETEAFF TGCGCCAGCGGGACAGGGGAAACTGAAGCTTTCTTT TRBD1 TRBJ1-1 - TRBV5-1
CASDSSGANVLTF TGTGCCAGTGACAGCTCTGGGGCCAACGTCCTGACTTTC - TRBJ2-6 - TRBV12-3/TRBV12-4
CASSSTTGGQIEAFF TGTGCCAGCAGTTCAACAACGGGAGGGCAAATTGAAGCTTTCTTT - TRBJ1-1 few TRBV28
CASSTRQREETQYF TGTGCCAGCAGTACCAGACAAAGGGAAGAGACCCAGTACTTC - TRBJ2-5 - TRBV27
CASSQAASRDTQYF TGCGCCAGCAGCCAAGCGGCTAGCAGGGATACGCAGTATTTT - TRBJ2-3 - TRBV4-1
CASSSGFEAFF TGCGCCAGCAGTTCGGGGTTTGAAGCTTTCTTT - TRBJ1-1 few TRBV10-2
CSAERGDIQETQYF TGCAGTGCCGAAAGGGGCGACATCCAGGAGACCCAGTACTTC - TRBJ2-5 - TRBV20-1
CASTKGYLAKNIQYF TGTGCCAGCACCAAGGGATATCTAGCCAAAAACATTCAGTACTTC - TRBJ2-4 - TRBV2
CATRPSISGNTIYF TGCGCCACCCGACCCAGTATTTCTGGAAACACCATATATTTT - TRBJ1-3 - TRBV5-1
CASSQGASGYNEQFF TGTGCCAGCAGCCAAGGGGCTAGCGGATACAATGAGCAGTTCTTC TRBD2 TRBJ2-1 - TRBV14
CASSSPRGQDPGNTIYF TGTGCCAGCAGCTCACCCCGCGGACAGGACCCTGGAAACACCATATATTTT TRBD1 TRBJ1-3 - TRBV7-6
CSAFRTGFEETQYF TGCAGTGCTTTTCGGACAGGGTTTGAGGAGACCCAGTACTTC TRBD1 TRBJ2-5 - TRBV20-1